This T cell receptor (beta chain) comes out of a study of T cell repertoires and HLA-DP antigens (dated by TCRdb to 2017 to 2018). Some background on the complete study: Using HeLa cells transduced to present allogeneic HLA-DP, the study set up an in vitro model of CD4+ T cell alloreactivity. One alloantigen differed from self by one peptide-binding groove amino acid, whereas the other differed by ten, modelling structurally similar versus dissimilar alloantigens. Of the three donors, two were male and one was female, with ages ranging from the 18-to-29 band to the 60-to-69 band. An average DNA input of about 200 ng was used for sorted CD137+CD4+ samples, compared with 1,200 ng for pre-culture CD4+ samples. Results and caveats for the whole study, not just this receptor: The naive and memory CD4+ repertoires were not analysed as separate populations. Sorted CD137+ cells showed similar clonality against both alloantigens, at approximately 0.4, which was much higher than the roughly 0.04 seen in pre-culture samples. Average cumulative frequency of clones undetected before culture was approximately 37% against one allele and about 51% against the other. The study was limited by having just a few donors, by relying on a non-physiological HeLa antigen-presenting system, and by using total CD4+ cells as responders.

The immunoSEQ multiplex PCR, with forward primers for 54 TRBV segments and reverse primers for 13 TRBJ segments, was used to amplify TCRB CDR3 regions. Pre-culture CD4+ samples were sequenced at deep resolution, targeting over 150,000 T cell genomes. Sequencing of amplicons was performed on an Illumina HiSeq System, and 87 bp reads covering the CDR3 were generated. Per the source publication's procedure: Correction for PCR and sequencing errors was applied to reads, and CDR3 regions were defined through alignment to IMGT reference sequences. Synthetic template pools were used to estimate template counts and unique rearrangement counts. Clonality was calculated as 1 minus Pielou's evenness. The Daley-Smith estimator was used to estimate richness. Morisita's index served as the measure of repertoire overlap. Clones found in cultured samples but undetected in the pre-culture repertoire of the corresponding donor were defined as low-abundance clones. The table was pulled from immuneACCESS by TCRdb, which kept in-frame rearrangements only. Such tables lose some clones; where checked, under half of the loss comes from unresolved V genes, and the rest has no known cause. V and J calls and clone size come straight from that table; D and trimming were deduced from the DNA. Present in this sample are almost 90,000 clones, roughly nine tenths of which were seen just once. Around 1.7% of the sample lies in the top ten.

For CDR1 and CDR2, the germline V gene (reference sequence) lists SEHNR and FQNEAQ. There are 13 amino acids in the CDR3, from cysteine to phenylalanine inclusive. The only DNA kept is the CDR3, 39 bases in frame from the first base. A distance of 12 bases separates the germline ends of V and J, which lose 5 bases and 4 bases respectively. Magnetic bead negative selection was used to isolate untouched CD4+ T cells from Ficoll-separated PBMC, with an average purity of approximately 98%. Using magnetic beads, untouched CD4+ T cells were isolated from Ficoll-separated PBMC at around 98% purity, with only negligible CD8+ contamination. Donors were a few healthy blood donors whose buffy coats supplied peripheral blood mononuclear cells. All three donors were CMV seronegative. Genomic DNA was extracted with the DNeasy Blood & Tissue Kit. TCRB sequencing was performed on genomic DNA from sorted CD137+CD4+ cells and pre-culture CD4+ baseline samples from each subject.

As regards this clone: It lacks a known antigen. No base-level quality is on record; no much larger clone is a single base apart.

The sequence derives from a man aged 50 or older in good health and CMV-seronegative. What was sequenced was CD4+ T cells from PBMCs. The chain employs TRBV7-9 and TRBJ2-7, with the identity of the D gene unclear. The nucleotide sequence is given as TGTGCCAGCAGCCAAGACTCTATTTACGAGCAGTACTTC. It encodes CASSQDSIYEQYF.